This is a list of T cell receptor beta chains from one sample in a study of CD8 T cells in Susac syndrome. TCRdb independently ran MiXCR on the immunoSEQ multiplex PCR reads; one entry per CDR3 protein. This sample has 100,000 to 150,000 distinct CDR3 sequences, with 94% found just once. The specimen sequenced was CD4+ T cells from PBMCs. These receptors were taken from a human donor in good health. The CDR3 runs from the conserved cysteine through the conserved F or W. D genes are given only for firm matches. Size is stated for part of the rows, as once, few or many counts, or as a class when the clone is expanded.

J: TRBJ2-7
size: once
V: TRBV20-1
D: -
CDR3: CSAPQGGTSYEQYF
DNA: TGCAGTGCCCCTCAGGGGGGAACTTCCTACGAGCAGTACTTC

J: TRBJ2-7
size: -
V: TRBV2
D: -
CDR3: CASSERQVGGEQYF
DNA: TGTGCCAGCAGTGAAAGGCAGGTGGGAGGCGAGCAGTACTTC

J: TRBJ2-1
size: -
V: TRBV2
D: TRBD2
CDR3: CASRPAGGSYNEQFF
DNA: TGTGCCAGCAGGCCAGCGGGGGGCTCCTACAATGAGCAGTTCTTC

J: TRBJ2-7
size: few
V: TRBV12-3/TRBV12-4
D: -
CDR3: CASTLGGYEQYF
DNA: TGTGCCAGCACTTTGGGGGGTTACGAGCAGTACTTC

J: TRBJ1-5
size: few
V: TRBV6-2/TRBV6-3
D: TRBD1
CDR3: CASSYGTGQSQHF
DNA: TGTGCCAGCAGTTACGGGACAGGCCAGTCCCAGCATTTT

J: TRBJ1-1
size: -
V: TRBV12-3/TRBV12-4
D: -
CDR3: CASRVEGDAFF
DNA: TGTGCCAGCAGGGTCGAAGGTGATGCTTTCTTT

J: TRBJ2-3
size: -
V: TRBV4-3
D: TRBD1
CDR3: CASSLRDSSTDTQYF
DNA: TGCGCCAGCAGCCTCCGGGACAGCAGCACAGATACGCAGTATTTT

J: TRBJ1-2
size: -
V: TRBV3-1
D: TRBD1
CDR3: CASSQPWTGEVYGYTF
DNA: TGTGCCAGCAGCCAGCCCTGGACAGGGGAGGTCTATGGCTACACCTTC

J: TRBJ2-3
size: -
V: TRBV5-6
D: TRBD2
CDR3: CASRGEGKGTDTQYF
DNA: TGTGCCAGCAGGGGGGAGGGCAAAGGTACAGATACGCAGTATTTT

J: TRBJ2-5
size: -
V: TRBV5-6
D: -
CDR3: CASSLEVTAETQYF
DNA: TGTGCCAGCAGCTTGGAGGTCACAGCGGAGACCCAGTACTTC

J: TRBJ2-7
size: -
V: TRBV5-1
D: -
CDR3: CASSPIGDNGMPYF
DNA: TGCGCCAGCAGCCCCATAGGGGATAACGGGATGCCGTACTTC

J: TRBJ1-5
size: -
V: TRBV2
D: -
CDR3: CASSEWGAGNQPQHF
DNA: TGTGCCAGCAGTGAATGGGGGGCTGGCAATCAGCCCCAGCATTTT

J: TRBJ2-5
size: -
V: TRBV19
D: -
CDR3: CASTTRPGLQETQYF
DNA: TGTGCCAGTACCACGCGACCGGGTCTCCAAGAGACCCAGTACTTC

J: TRBJ1-3
size: -
V: TRBV5-6
D: -
CDR3: CASSLLGVRTDGNTIYF
DNA: TGTGCCAGCAGCCTCCTGGGGGTGCGGACAGATGGAAACACCATATATTTT

J: TRBJ1-5
size: -
V: TRBV5-1
D: -
CDR3: CASSWTPDSNQPQHF
DNA: TGCGCCAGCAGCTGGACACCAGATAGCAATCAGCCCCAGCATTTT